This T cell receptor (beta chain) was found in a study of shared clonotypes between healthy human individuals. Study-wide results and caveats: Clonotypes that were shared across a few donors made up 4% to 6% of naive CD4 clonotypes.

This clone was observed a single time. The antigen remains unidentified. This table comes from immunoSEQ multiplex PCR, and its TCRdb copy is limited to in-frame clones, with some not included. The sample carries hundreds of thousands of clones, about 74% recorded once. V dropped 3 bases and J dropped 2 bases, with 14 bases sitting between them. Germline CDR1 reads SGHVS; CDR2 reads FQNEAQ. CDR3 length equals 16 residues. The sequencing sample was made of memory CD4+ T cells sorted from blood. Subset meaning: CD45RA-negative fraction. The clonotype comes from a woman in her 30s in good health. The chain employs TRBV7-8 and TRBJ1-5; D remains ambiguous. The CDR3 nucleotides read TGTGCCAGCAGCTTTGGTCGGAGGTACGGCAATCAGCCCCAGCATTTT. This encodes CASSFGRRYGNQPQHF.